This T cell receptor beta chain was captured in a study of cytomegalovirus exposure and HLA in healthy donors. Both 60 Vbeta primers and 13 Jbeta primers went into the PCR. Method: immunoSEQ multiplex PCR; TCRdb's copy keeps in-frame clones and lacks some. The ten top clones account for roughly 15%, within a sample of 80,000 or so clones. Whole-study findings and limits: HLA alleles showed associations with some 17,000 TCR beta sequences in a later analysis, at a 0.05 false discovery rate.

The junction had 11 bases not matched to a gene; V was cut back by 4 bases and J by 0 bases. Germline values: CDR1 SGDLS, CDR2 YYNGEE. This CDR3 spans 18 amino acids. On this clone: The antigen remains undetermined.

Specimen: PBMCs. This receptor was obtained from a man aged 45 to 65 in good health and CMV-seropositive. The J gene is TRBJ2-4, the V gene TRBV9; 9 positions match TRBD1. CDR3 sequence reads: CASSTPTGGNGAKNIQYF. The DNA of the CDR3 is TGTGCCAGCAGCACCCCCACAGGGGGCAATGGAGCCAAAAACATTCAGTACTTC.